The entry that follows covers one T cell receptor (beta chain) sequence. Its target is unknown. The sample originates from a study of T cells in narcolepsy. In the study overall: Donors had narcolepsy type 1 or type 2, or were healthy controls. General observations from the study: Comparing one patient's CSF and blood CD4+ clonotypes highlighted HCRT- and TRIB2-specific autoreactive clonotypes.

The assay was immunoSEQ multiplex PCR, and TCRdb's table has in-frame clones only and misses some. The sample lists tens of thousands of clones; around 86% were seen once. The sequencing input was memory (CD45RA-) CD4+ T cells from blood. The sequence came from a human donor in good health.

The CDR3 bases are TGTGCCAGCTCACTCCAGGGGGCGAATAATTCACCCCTCCACTTT. Its protein product is CASSLQGANNSPLHF. The J gene is TRBJ1-6, the V gene TRBV18; 8 bases fit TRBD1. V was pared by 4 bases and J by 5 bases, with 4 bases of the junction left unmatched. The CDR3 is 15 residues long. CDR1 and CDR2 from the germline V gene are KGHSH and LQKENI.